This T cell receptor (beta chain) stems from a study of CD4 and CD8 cells across lung adenocarcinoma regions. The length of the CDR3 is 15 residues. Germline V gene sequence: CDR1 WNHNN, CDR2 SYGVQD (reference sequence). This clonotype has at least ten counts. TCRdb re-derived calls from the PCR reads in MiXCR, one entry per CDR3 protein. The sample gives under 20,000 distinct CDR3 sequences, 45% to 55% of which show up once; approximately 19% is in the top ten. The sequenced sample was CD4+ T cells from the margin of a lung tumor. This receptor was obtained from a male donor with lung adenocarcinoma. The CD4 and CD8 labels of this study may be unreliable. The V call is TRBV10-1, the J call TRBJ2-5, with TRBD2 as a possible D gene (6 bases). The J call may be faulty, since TRBJ2-7 better matches the DNA end. CDR3 DNA: TGCGCCAGCAGTGATATTTTCGCGGGCGGGAACGAGCAGTACTTC. Its protein product is CASSDIFAGGNEQYF.